A single sample is the source of the 30 T cell receptor beta chains below, sequenced in a study of cytomegalovirus exposure and HLA in healthy donors. PCR employed 60 Vbeta and 13 Jbeta primers. Assay used: immunoSEQ multiplex PCR; TCRdb lists only in-frame clones, some missing. The sample consists of some 160,000 clones, 65% to 80% of them appearing once. Source material: PBMCs. The source of these receptors is a woman between 40 and 55 years old in good health and CMV-seronegative.

The chain links TRBV6-1 to TRBJ2-5; D remains unclear. Near its end, the DNA agrees better with TRBJ2-7, so the J call may be wrong. CDR1 is MNHNS and CDR2 is SASEGT in the germline V gene. The CDR3 extends over 13 amino acids. CDR3 in amino acids: CASSEALDYEQYF. The DNA of the CDR3 is TGTGCCAGCAGTGAAGCGCTTGACTACGAGCAGTACTTC.

In the case of this clone: A read error is likely, as this CDR3 ends without the conserved phenylalanine or tryptophan. Because the CDR3's place on the DNA is in doubt, the DNA is left out and the CDR3 is given as listed by TCRdb. The chain recombines TRBV11-2 with TRBJ1-2. The CDR3 has 9 amino acids, counting both end residues. Germline CDR1 and CDR2: SGHAT and FQNNGV. The CDR3 reads CASSLSLCL.

The count of this clone is one. V and J are TRBV30 and TRBJ1-5; the match to TRBD1 covers 9 bases. CDR1 and CDR2 (germline): GTSNPN, SVGIG (reference sequence). V was clipped by 0 bases and J by 7 bases; unmatched bases: 4. This CDR3 comprises 14 residues. CDR3 in amino acids: CAWSVSTGGQPQHF. CDR3 sequence (DNA): TGTGCCTGGAGTGTATCGACAGGGGGACAGCCCCAGCATTTT.

The V call is TRBV10-3, the J call TRBJ1-5; no definite D call. The V end was cut by 7 bases, the J end by 5 bases, with 12 bases between. The CDR3 is made up of 13 amino acids. The germline V gene has CDR1 ENHRY and CDR2 SYGVKD. DNA of the CDR3: TGTGCCATCACGGGAGACATCGATCAGCCCCAGCATTTT. Its translation: CAITGDIDQPQHF.

The chain carries TRBV28 and TRBJ2-1; tentative D call: TRBD2 (7 bases). From germline, CDR1 is MDHEN and CDR2 SYDVKM. The CDR3 covers 19 residues. V shed 4 bases and J shed 8 bases, with 30 bases lying between them. In nucleotides, the CDR3 is TGTGCCAGCAGTTCCCCCATGGTCTCTATGGGGGGGCGGAGGGATGAGCAGTTCTTC. It specifies CASSSPMVSMGGRRDEQFF.

This clone was found a few times. The chain carries TRBV6-1 and TRBJ2-7, with 10 bases identical to TRBD1. CDR1 and CDR2 from the germline V gene are MNHNS and SASEGT. V shed 8 bases and J 6 bases; nucleotides not matched to a gene: 4. The CDR3 runs to 12 residues. Here the CDR3 reads CASHRTGGEQYF. The DNA for the CDR3 is TGTGCCAGCCATAGGACAGGGGGCGAGCAGTACTTC.

This clone was detected only once. The gene calls are TRBV27 and TRBJ1-1; 7 bases line up with TRBD1. The CDR3 sequence is 14 residues long. V lost 0 bases to trimming and J lost 11 bases; unmatched junction nucleotides: 9. Per germline, CDR1 MNHEY and CDR2 SMNVEV (reference sequence). The CDR3 is CASSLSAPRGLAFF. CDR3 nucleotide sequence: TGTGCCAGCAGTTTATCGGCCCCGAGGGGGCTGGCTTTCTTT.

This sequence joins TRBV7-8 and TRBJ2-3; 11 positions agree with TRBD2. V shed 6 bases and J 4 bases; nucleotides not matched to a gene: 12. The germline gives CDR1 SGHVS, CDR2 FQNEAQ. The CDR3 totals 17 residues. The CDR3 nucleotides read TGTGCCAGCAGTCCTAGATTAGCGGGGGGGGAACCAGATACGCAGTATTTT. Translation: CASSPRLAGGEPDTQYF.

The count of this clone is one. CDR3 nucleotides: TGTGCCAGCAGCGTAGCAGCGGGTCTGCAAGAGACCCAGTACTTC. Amino acids: CASSVAAGLQETQYF. This chain joins TRBV9 and TRBJ2-5, with D maybe TRBD2 (6 bases). The germline V and J ends were trimmed by 0 bases and 2 bases, with 11 bases remaining between them. Per the germline V gene, CDR1 is SGDLS and CDR2 is YYNGEE. This CDR3 comprises 15 residues. Full variable domain (rest looked up from reference TRBV9 and TRBJ2-5): DSGVTQTPKHLITATGQRVTLRCSPRSGDLSVYWYQQSLDQGLQFLIQYYNGEERAKGNILERFSAQQFPDLHSELNLSSLELGDSALYFCASSVAAGLQETQYFGPGTRLLVL.

The count of this clone is one. The rearrangement links TRBV5-1 to TRBJ2-1, with 7 bases matching TRBD2. The CDR3 loop spans 15 amino acids. The germline V gene encodes CDR1 SGHRS and CDR2 YFSETQ. With 4 bases clipped from V and 10 bases from J, the junction kept 14 bases outside the gene matches. DNA for the CDR3: TGCGCCAGCAGCCGGCGGCCTACTAGCGAAGGGGAGCAGTTCTTC. It yields the protein CASSRRPTSEGEQFF.

In this sample, this clone turned up a few times. The chain has TRBV28 and TRBJ2-1; D is perhaps TRBD2 (6 bases). Per the germline V gene, CDR1 is MDHEN and CDR2 is SYDVKM. There are 15 residues in the CDR3. Trimming shortened V by 2 bases and J by 0 bases, and 8 bases separated the two germline ends. CDR3 loop: CASSLTGSSYNEQFF. Written as DNA, the CDR3 is TGTGCCAGCAGTTTAACCGGGAGCTCCTACAATGAGCAGTTCTTC.

The chain carries TRBV2 and TRBJ1-5; D unresolved. V was trimmed by 4 bases and J by 2 bases, leaving 12 bases between them. The length of the CDR3 is 15 residues. Germline V gives CDR1 SNHLY, CDR2 FYNNEI. This CDR3 reads CASSGAGSRNQPQHF. The CDR3 region has the DNA TGTGCCAGCAGTGGGGCGGGGAGCCGCAATCAGCCCCAGCATTTT.

In its sample, this clone was seen a few times. The J gene is TRBJ1-5, the V gene TRBV6-5; 9 bases line up with TRBD1. This CDR3 contains 14 residues. CDR1 and CDR2 (germline): MNHEY, SVGAGI. Losses at the gene ends were 6 bases for V and 7 bases for J; bases not matched to a gene: 7. The CDR3 DNA sequence: TGTGCCAGCAGCGGGACAGGGACTGGACAGCCCCAGCATTTT. Protein product: CASSGTGTGQPQHF.

The chain recombines TRBV1 with TRBJ1-2; TRBD1 was called by the table and not checked on the DNA. TRBV1 has pseudogene status. The CDR3 consists of 15 residues. The CDR3 DNA reads TGCACCGAGCCACTACAGGGGGCAAGTGGCTATGGCTACACCTTC. Protein sequence: CTEPLQGASGYGYTF.

The genes are TRBV5-1 and TRBJ1-2; TRBD1 matches 9 bases. The CDR3 has 15 residues. Germline V gene data show CDR1 as SGHRS and CDR2 as YFSETQ. V trimming: 3 bases; J trimming: 7 bases; junction bases outside the gene matches: 10. The CDR3 sequence is CASSSSTGQGGGYTF. The CDR3, as DNA: TGCGCCAGCAGCTCGTCCACGGGACAGGGAGGTGGCTACACCTTC.

The V and J genes are TRBV28 and TRBJ2-4; a possible D gene is TRBD2 (6 bases). There are 14 residues in the CDR3. V was trimmed by 9 bases and J by 7 bases, leaving 19 bases between them. Per germline, CDR1 MDHEN and CDR2 SYDVKM. Here the CDR3 reads CASRLGGRVNIQYF. Written as DNA, the CDR3 is TGTGCCAGTCGGCTGGGGGGAAGGGTGAACATTCAGTACTTC.

The chain recombines TRBV6-1 with TRBJ1-1; the match to TRBD1 covers 12 bases. V gave up 6 bases and J gave up 5 bases; unmatched junction bases: 7. Germline-derived CDR1 and CDR2 are MNHNS and SASEGT. This CDR3 is 15 amino acids long. The CDR3 DNA is TGTGCCAGCAGCACCGGGACAGGGGGCGAAACTGAAGCTTTCTTT. Protein: CASSTGTGGETEAFF.

The rearrangement joins TRBV29-1 to TRBJ2-5, with 9 bases that match TRBD1. The J call is doubtful: the DNA matches TRBJ2-7 better. The CDR3 consists of 14 residues. In germline, CDR1 is SQVTM, CDR2 ANQGSEA. In DNA form, the CDR3 reads TGCAGCGTTGATTTGGGACAGGGTTACTACGAGCAGTACTTC. Its translation: CSVDLGQGYYEQYF.

CDR3 in amino acids: CASSQDPTGYSNQPQHF. The CDR3, as DNA: TGTGCCAGCAGCCAAGATCCGACGGGTTATAGCAATCAGCCCCAGCATTTT. The V call is TRBV4-2, the J call TRBJ1-5; D is undetermined. This CDR3 comprises 17 residues. Germline loops: CDR1 LGHNA, CDR2 YNFKEQ. V lost 0 bases, J lost 0 bases, and 12 bases lay in between.

In nucleotides, the CDR3 is TGTGCCAGCAGCTCTACAGGGACAGATACGCAGTATTTT. Residues: CASSSTGTDTQYF. The chain has TRBV5-6 and TRBJ2-3, with D perhaps TRBD1 (6 bases). The V gene lost 3 bases and the J gene lost 3 bases, with 8 bases spanning the gap. The CDR3 sequence is 13 residues long. Germline CDR1 SGHDT, CDR2 YYEEEE.

The CDR3 protein is CASTIGAGAYEQYF. The CDR3 coding sequence is TGCGCCAGCACCATAGGGGCAGGGGCCTACGAGCAGTACTTC. The chain couples TRBV5-1 to TRBJ2-5; D is possibly TRBD1 (6 bases). Matching the DNA end better, TRBJ2-7 makes the J call doubtful. The CDR3 is 14 residues long. Germline lookup yields CDR1 SGHRS and CDR2 YFSETQ.

DNA of the CDR3: TGTGCCAGCAGCCCCAAGACTAGCGGGAGAGAAGAGACCCAGTACTTC. As protein: CASSPKTSGREETQYF. The V and J genes are TRBV7-8 and TRBJ2-5, with TRBD2 identical over 12 bases. V lost 5 bases to trimming and J lost 3 bases; unmatched junction nucleotides: 7. CDR1 SGHVS and CDR2 FQNEAQ come from the germline V gene. This CDR3 spans 16 amino acids.

As DNA, the CDR3 is TGTGCCAGCTCCCAACAGGGTATTGCCGGGGAGCTGTTTTTT. This encodes CASSQQGIAGELFF. V and J are TRBV18 and TRBJ2-2; possible D gene TRBD1, 6 bases. Germline values: CDR1 KGHSH, CDR2 LQKENI. Trimming shortened V by 6 bases and J by 6 bases, and 14 bases separated the two germline ends. The CDR3 runs to 14 residues.

This rearrangement joins TRBV19 to TRBJ2-1; no clear D gene. Trimming took off 8 bases at V and 4 bases at J, with 9 bases between the two ends. The CDR3 sequence is 12 residues long. Germline V gene sequence: CDR1 LNHDA, CDR2 SQIVND (reference sequence). In DNA, the CDR3 is TGTGCCAGTTCTGAAGAGTACAATGAGCAGTTCTTC. Translated: CASSEEYNEQFF. Using reference TRBV19 and TRBJ2-1 for the parts outside the CDR3, the full variable domain is DGGITQSPKYLFRKEGQNVTLSCEQNLNHDAMYWYRQDPGQGLRLIYYSQIVNDFQKGDIAEGYSVSREKKESFPLTVTSAQKNPTAFYLCASSEEYNEQFFGPGTRLTVL.

This clone was detected a few times. The chain recombines TRBV5-1 with TRBJ1-2; 8 bases align to TRBD1. The germline V gene encodes CDR1 SGHRS and CDR2 YFSETQ. This CDR3 contains 14 residues. The V segment lost 3 bases and the J segment 8 bases; nucleotides outside the gene matches: 9. In DNA form, the CDR3 reads TGCGCCAGCAGCTCCCAGGGGGCGAGTAAGGGCTACACCTTC. The encoded protein is CASSSQGASKGYTF.

The chain links TRBV27 to TRBJ1-4; 9 positions agree with TRBD1. This CDR3 is 14 amino acids long. Looked up from germline, CDR1 is MNHEY and CDR2 is SMNVEV (reference sequence). After removal of 3 bases from V and 8 bases from J, the junction contained 4 bases not matched to a gene. The CDR3 DNA reads as TGTGCCAGCAGTTTCACGGACAGGGGAGAAAAACTGTTTTTT. It encodes CASSFTDRGEKLFF.

The chain recombines TRBV6-1 with TRBJ2-4; perhaps TRBD1 as D (5 bases). V dropped 1 base and J dropped 3 bases, with 7 bases sitting between them. Germline lookup yields CDR1 MNHNS and CDR2 SASEGT. The CDR3 length is 14 residues. CDR3 region: CASSEGQIKNIQYF. CDR3 DNA sequence: TGTGCCAGCAGTGAAGGACAGATCAAAAACATTCAGTACTTC.

This clone was counted once. The chain recombines TRBV19 with TRBJ2-1, with a possible D match to TRBD1 (6 bases). CDR3 length equals 15 residues. Trimming pared 2 bases from V and 3 bases from J, leaving 11 bases between. From germline, CDR1 is LNHDA and CDR2 SQIVND (reference sequence). For the CDR3, the DNA is TGTGCCAGTAGTATACGAACAGGGTTCTACAATGAGCAGTTCTTC. Amino acids: CASSIRTGFYNEQFF.

The chain is built from TRBV10-3 and TRBJ2-7; 7 positions agree with TRBD1. This CDR3 region has 13 residues. With 8 bases clipped from V and 6 bases from J, the junction kept 10 bases outside the gene matches. Per the germline V gene, CDR1 is ENHRY and CDR2 is SYGVKD. The CDR3 DNA follows: TGTGCCATCGGGGAACAGGGGATGGCCGAGCAGTACTTC. Translated: CAIGEQGMAEQYF.

This clone has a handful of counts. The chain couples TRBV5-4 to TRBJ1-1; 10 bases agree with TRBD1. The CDR3 is made up of 16 amino acids. The germline V gene has CDR1 SGHNT and CDR2 YYREEE (reference sequence). J was trimmed by 3 bases and V by 2 bases; bases with no gene match: 7. CDR3: CASSFKRGTGDTEAFF. The CDR3 nucleotides read TGTGCCAGCAGCTTCAAACGAGGGACAGGGGACACTGAAGCTTTCTTT.